This T cell receptor (beta chain) was identified during a study of siplizumab effects on memory and regulatory T cells. V was trimmed by 0 bases and J by 2 bases, leaving 8 bases between them. The germline gives CDR1 SNHLY, CDR2 FYNNEI. The CDR3 runs to 15 residues. Some clones are missing from TCRdb's copy, which holds only in-frame ones; the method was immunoSEQ multiplex PCR. The top ten clones hold 18% of a sample with over 70,000 clones, more than 85% of them seen once. Source material: CD8+ T cells sorted from blood. The TCR comes from a human donor in good health. The chain couples TRBV2 to TRBJ1-5; possibly TRBD1 for D (5 bases). CDR3 nucleotide sequence: TGTGCCAGCAGTGAAGCGGGGCGGGGCAATCAGCCCCAGCATTTT. This sequence encodes CASSEAGRGNQPQHF. The entire variable domain, with the rest obtained from reference TRBV2 and TRBJ1-5, is as follows: EPEVTQTPSHQVTQMGQEVILRCVPISNHLYFYWYRQILGQKVEFLVSFYNNEISEKSEIFDDQFSVERPDGSNFTLKIRSTKLEDSAMYFCASSEAGRGNQPQHFGDGTRLSIL.